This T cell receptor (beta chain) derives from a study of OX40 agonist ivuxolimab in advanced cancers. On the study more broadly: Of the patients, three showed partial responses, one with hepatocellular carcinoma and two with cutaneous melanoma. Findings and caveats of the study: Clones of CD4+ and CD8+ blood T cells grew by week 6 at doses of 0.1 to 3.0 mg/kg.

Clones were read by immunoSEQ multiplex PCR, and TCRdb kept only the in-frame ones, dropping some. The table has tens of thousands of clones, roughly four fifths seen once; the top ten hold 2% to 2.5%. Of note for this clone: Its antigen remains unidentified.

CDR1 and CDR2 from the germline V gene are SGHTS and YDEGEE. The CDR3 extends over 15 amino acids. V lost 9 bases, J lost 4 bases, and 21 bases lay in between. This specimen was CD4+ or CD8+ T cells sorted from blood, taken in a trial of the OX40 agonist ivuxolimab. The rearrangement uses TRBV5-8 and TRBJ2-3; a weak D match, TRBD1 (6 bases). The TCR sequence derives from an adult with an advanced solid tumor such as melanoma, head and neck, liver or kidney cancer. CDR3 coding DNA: TGTGCCACAGCACGTTGGTCAGGGGCGTCAGATACGCAGTATTTT. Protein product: CATARWSGASDTQYF. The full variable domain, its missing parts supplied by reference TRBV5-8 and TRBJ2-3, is EAGVTQSPTHLIKTRGQQATLRCSPISGHTSVYWYQQALGLGLQFLLWYDEGEERNRGNFPPRFSGRQFPNYSSELNVNALELEDSALYLCATARWSGASDTQYFGPGTRLTVL.